This is a list of T cell receptor beta chains from one sample in a study of T cell repertoires in cytomegalovirus infection. Which antigens these TCRs recognize remains unknown. TCRdb itself ran the reads through MiXCR, one entry per CDR3 protein. The sample has some 500,000 distinct CDR3 sequences; about 33% are singletons. This material consisted of cultured PBMCs, taken from culture after CMV antigen stimulation. Receptor source: a human donor in good health (CMV status not recorded). Some clones in this sample may be carry-over from other donors' samples. The CDR3 runs from the conserved cysteine through the conserved F or W. A D gene is named only where the DNA matches it firmly. Clone size is given for some rows only: seen once, a few or many times, or a class if the clone is expanded.

len: 16; v_gene: TRBV6-2/TRBV6-3; abundance: .; j_gene: TRBJ2-1; d_gene: TRBD2; CDR3aa: CASSVDTGTSFNEQFF; CDR3nt: TGTGCCAGCAGCGTCGACACCGGGACTAGTTTCAATGAGCAGTTCTTC
len: 18; v_gene: TRBV7-8; abundance: many; j_gene: TRBJ2-2; d_gene: TRBD2; CDR3aa: CASSSIRGRATNTGELFF; CDR3nt: TGTGCCAGCAGCTCAATCCGCGGGAGGGCGACGAACACCGGGGAGCTGTTTTTT
len: 15; v_gene: TRBV19; abundance: .; j_gene: TRBJ2-7; d_gene: .; CDR3aa: CASSIAGQLSYEQYF; CDR3nt: TGTGCCAGTAGTATAGCTGGACAACTGTCCTACGAGCAGTACTTC
len: 13; v_gene: TRBV9; abundance: once; j_gene: TRBJ2-5; d_gene: .; CDR3aa: CASSVSEEETQYF; CDR3nt: TGTGCCAGCAGCGTTTCCGAGGAAGAGACCCAGTACTTC
len: 12; v_gene: TRBV19; abundance: .; j_gene: TRBJ1-1; d_gene: .; CDR3aa: CATRGFNTEAFF; CDR3nt: TGTGCCACCAGGGGTTTCAACACTGAAGCTTTCTTT
len: 14; v_gene: TRBV6-6; abundance: .; j_gene: TRBJ2-5; d_gene: .; CDR3aa: CASSFPVGQETQYF; CDR3nt: TGTGCCAGCAGTTTCCCGGTAGGCCAAGAGACCCAGTACTTC
len: 11; v_gene: TRBV24-1; abundance: once; j_gene: TRBJ1-2; d_gene: .; CDR3aa: CATSVGFGYTF; CDR3nt: TGTGCCACCAGTGTGGGATTTGGCTACACCTTC
len: 16; v_gene: TRBV3-1; abundance: .; j_gene: TRBJ2-4; d_gene: TRBD2; CDR3aa: CASSQASLAGGNIQYF; CDR3nt: TGTGCCAGCAGCCAAGCCTCCCTAGCGGGGGGAAACATTCAGTACTTC
len: 14; v_gene: TRBV5-6; abundance: few; j_gene: TRBJ2-2; d_gene: .; CDR3aa: CASSFGRPTGELFF; CDR3nt: TGTGCCAGCAGCTTCGGGAGACCAACCGGGGAGCTGTTTTTT
len: 15; v_gene: TRBV6-2/TRBV6-3; abundance: .; j_gene: TRBJ2-7; d_gene: .; CDR3aa: CASSYSSGRTHEQYF; CDR3nt: TGTGCCAGCAGTTACTCGTCCGGGAGAACCCACGAGCAGTACTTC
len: 15; v_gene: TRBV27; abundance: .; j_gene: TRBJ1-3; d_gene: .; CDR3aa: CASRKRNSSGNTIYF; CDR3nt: TGTGCCAGCAGGAAGAGAAATTCCTCTGGAAACACCATATATTTT
len: 15; v_gene: TRBV4-3; abundance: many; j_gene: TRBJ2-7; d_gene: TRBD2; CDR3aa: CASSQEGTSPYEQYF; CDR3nt: TGCGCCAGCAGCCAGGAAGGGACTAGCCCCTACGAGCAGTACTTC
len: 18; v_gene: TRBV12-3/TRBV12-4; abundance: .; j_gene: TRBJ1-6; d_gene: .; CDR3aa: CASALDRVGSSYNSPLHF; CDR3nt: TGTGCCAGCGCCCTTGACCGGGTGGGGAGCTCCTATAATTCACCCCTCCACTTT
len: 16; v_gene: TRBV6-2/TRBV6-3; abundance: .; j_gene: TRBJ2-5; d_gene: TRBD2; CDR3aa: CASSYPPGLARETQYF; CDR3nt: TGTGCCAGCAGTTACCCACCCGGACTAGCGCGAGAGACCCAGTACTTC
len: 16; v_gene: TRBV4-2; abundance: .; j_gene: TRBJ2-4; d_gene: .; CDR3aa: CASSQDITGAKNIQYF; CDR3nt: TGTGCCAGCAGCCAAGATATTACCGGCGCCAAAAACATTCAGTACTTC
len: 16; v_gene: TRBV5-6; abundance: few; j_gene: TRBJ2-3; d_gene: TRBD1; CDR3aa: CASSSDRDHSTDTQYF; CDR3nt: TGTGCCAGCAGCTCGGACAGGGACCATAGCACAGATACGCAGTATTTT
len: 14; v_gene: TRBV11-2; abundance: .; j_gene: TRBJ2-3; d_gene: TRBD1; CDR3aa: CASSFRDSYDTQYF; CDR3nt: TGTGCCAGCAGCTTCCGGGACAGTTACGATACGCAGTATTTT
len: 14; v_gene: TRBV7-2; abundance: few; j_gene: TRBJ2-1; d_gene: .; CDR3aa: CASSLPRVYNEQFF; CDR3nt: TGTGCCAGCAGTCTTCCTAGAGTCTACAATGAGCAGTTCTTC
len: 11; v_gene: TRBV28; abundance: few; j_gene: TRBJ2-1; d_gene: .; CDR3aa: CASSSTFLQFF; CDR3nt: TGTGCCAGCAGTAGTACGTTTCTGCAGTTCTTC
len: 15; v_gene: TRBV19; abundance: .; j_gene: TRBJ1-2; d_gene: TRBD1; CDR3aa: CASIAEQGYQDGYTF; CDR3nt: TGTGCCAGCATTGCAGAACAGGGGTATCAAGATGGCTACACCTTC
len: 16; v_gene: TRBV6-1; abundance: many; j_gene: TRBJ1-2; d_gene: TRBD1; CDR3aa: CASSASGQLLNYGYTF; CDR3nt: TGTGCCAGCAGTGCTTCGGGACAGCTGTTAAACTATGGCTACACCTTC
len: 15; v_gene: TRBV6-1; abundance: .; j_gene: TRBJ2-1; d_gene: .; CDR3aa: CASRTPVVGFDEQFF; CDR3nt: TGTGCCAGCAGAACCCCTGTTGTGGGGTTCGATGAGCAGTTCTTC
len: 16; v_gene: TRBV4-3; abundance: .; j_gene: TRBJ2-7; d_gene: .; CDR3aa: CASSQGLWGSLGEQYF; CDR3nt: TGCGCCAGCAGCCAAGGTCTCTGGGGGAGTTTGGGCGAGCAGTACTTC
len: 14; v_gene: TRBV11-3; abundance: .; j_gene: TRBJ2-5; d_gene: .; CDR3aa: CASSLPLPQETQYF; CDR3nt: TGTGCCAGCAGCTTACCCCTACCCCAAGAGACCCAGTACTTC
len: 13; v_gene: TRBV12-3/TRBV12-4; abundance: once; j_gene: TRBJ2-7; d_gene: .; CDR3aa: CASSPRSSHEQYF; CDR3nt: TGTGCCAGCAGTCCGAGATCCTCACACGAGCAGTACTTC
len: 14; v_gene: TRBV7-6; abundance: .; j_gene: TRBJ1-2; d_gene: .; CDR3aa: CASSPAGELYGYTF; CDR3nt: TGTGCCAGCAGCCCGGCGGGTGAGCTCTATGGCTACACCTTC
len: 14; v_gene: TRBV28; abundance: few; j_gene: TRBJ1-5; d_gene: .; CDR3aa: CASRPIWGFQPQHF; CDR3nt: TGTGCCAGCAGACCCATATGGGGATTTCAGCCCCAGCATTTT
len: 13; v_gene: TRBV7-2; abundance: few; j_gene: TRBJ2-2; d_gene: .; CDR3aa: CASSPRGRGELFF; CDR3nt: TGTGCCAGCAGCCCTCGAGGGAGGGGGGAGCTGTTTTTT
len: 14; v_gene: TRBV7-2; abundance: few; j_gene: TRBJ2-7; d_gene: .; CDR3aa: CASSLSHYGYEQYF; CDR3nt: TGTGCCAGCAGCTTAAGCCATTACGGATACGAGCAGTACTTC
len: 16; v_gene: TRBV5-1; abundance: few; j_gene: TRBJ2-1; d_gene: .; CDR3aa: CASSLRQTSSYNEQFF; CDR3nt: TGCGCCAGCAGCTTACGGCAGACGAGCTCCTACAATGAGCAGTTCTTC
len: 13; v_gene: TRBV28; abundance: few; j_gene: TRBJ1-1; d_gene: .; CDR3aa: CASSHHKTAEAFF; CDR3nt: TGTGCCAGCAGTCACCACAAGACAGCCGAAGCTTTCTTT
len: 14; v_gene: TRBV19; abundance: .; j_gene: TRBJ2-2; d_gene: .; CDR3aa: CASSPRTDTGELFF; CDR3nt: TGTGCCAGTAGTCCCCGGACGGACACCGGGGAGCTGTTTTTT
len: 13; v_gene: TRBV7-6; abundance: .; j_gene: TRBJ1-6; d_gene: .; CDR3aa: CASSRDEGSPLHF; CDR3nt: TGTGCCAGCAGCCGGGACGAGGGTTCACCCCTCCACTTT
len: 16; v_gene: TRBV12-5; abundance: few; j_gene: TRBJ2-1; d_gene: .; CDR3aa: CASGLATLGSYNEQFF; CDR3nt: TGTGCTAGTGGTTTGGCTACCCTCGGCTCCTACAATGAGCAGTTCTTC
len: 15; v_gene: TRBV7-9; abundance: few; j_gene: TRBJ2-3; d_gene: .; CDR3aa: CASSPPGGITDTQYF; CDR3nt: TGTGCCAGCAGCCCGCCGGGCGGCATCACAGATACGCAGTATTTT
len: 14; v_gene: TRBV28; abundance: .; j_gene: TRBJ1-2; d_gene: .; CDR3aa: CASSSGPTLGGYTF; CDR3nt: TGTGCCAGCAGTTCGGGACCGACGCTGGGCGGCTACACCTTC
len: 16; v_gene: TRBV10-3; abundance: .; j_gene: TRBJ1-2; d_gene: .; CDR3aa: CAISEKRADSAYGYTF; CDR3nt: TGTGCCATCAGTGAGAAGAGGGCGGACAGCGCCTATGGCTACACCTTC
len: 14; v_gene: TRBV12-3/TRBV12-4; abundance: .; j_gene: TRBJ1-4; d_gene: TRBD1; CDR3aa: CASRSRGPNEKLFF; CDR3nt: TGTGCCAGCCGCAGCAGGGGGCCTAATGAAAAACTGTTTTTT
len: 14; v_gene: TRBV7-4; abundance: .; j_gene: TRBJ1-1; d_gene: .; CDR3aa: CASSLGGANTEALF; CDR3nt: TGTGCCAGCAGCTTAGGTGGGGCGAACACTGAAGCTTTATTT
len: 17; v_gene: TRBV4-1; abundance: few; j_gene: TRBJ2-4; d_gene: TRBD2; CDR3aa: CASSQAFLIAGENIQYF; CDR3nt: TGCGCCAGCAGCCAAGCTTTTCTAATAGCGGGAGAAAACATTCAGTACTTC
len: 13; v_gene: TRBV11-2; abundance: .; j_gene: TRBJ2-1; d_gene: .; CDR3aa: CASSNQAGNEQFF; CDR3nt: TGTGCCAGCAGTAACCAAGCAGGGAATGAGCAGTTCTTC
len: 14; v_gene: TRBV19; abundance: .; j_gene: TRBJ1-2; d_gene: .; CDR3aa: CASSIMWTEYGYTF; CDR3nt: TGTGCCAGTAGTATCATGTGGACAGAATATGGCTACACCTTC
len: 15; v_gene: TRBV3-1; abundance: .; j_gene: TRBJ1-1; d_gene: .; CDR3aa: CATSTDRSMNTEAFF; CDR3nt: TGTGCCACTTCAACAGACAGGAGCATGAACACTGAAGCTTTCTTT
len: 14; v_gene: TRBV15; abundance: once; j_gene: TRBJ2-7; d_gene: .; CDR3aa: CATSRGGEGREQYF; CDR3nt: TGTGCCACCAGCAGAGGAGGAGAGGGGCGCGAGCAGTACTTC